The present entry profiles one T cell receptor beta chain with its context. Profiled with immunoSEQ multiplex PCR; TCRdb holds only in-frame clones, not every one. The sample yields roughly 670,000 clones, about nine tenths seen once. Germline V gene sequence: CDR1 SGHVS, CDR2 FNYEAQ. With 0 bases removed from V and 2 bases from J, the gap between germline ends came to 19 bases. The CDR3 extends over 19 amino acids. The sample belongs to a study of blood T cell repertoires in COVID-19. Study-wide context: The origin of the acute and convalescent COVID-19 samples was the United States, Italy and Spain. PBMCs, B-cell-depleted T cells, or T cells provided the cDNA or gDNA that made up the material.

The rearrangement links TRBV7-6 to TRBJ2-2; D possibly corresponds to TRBD2 (5 bases). The origin of this receptor is a woman younger than 30 with acute or convalescent COVID-19. Material for sequencing was peripheral blood. CDR3 loop: CASSLALKGREQNTGELFF. In DNA form, the CDR3 reads TGTGCCAGCAGCTTAGCGCTAAAGGGTCGGGAACAAAACACCGGGGAGCTGTTTTTT.